This TCR beta chain is drawn from a study of shared clonotypes between healthy human individuals. The overall study: Per donor, three plates held CD4 naive cells, three held CD4 memory, two held CD8 naive and one held CD8 memory.

Germline CDR1 is MNHNS and CDR2 is SASEGT. The CDR3 has 12 residues. Between the trimmed V and J ends, which lost 6 bases and 7 bases, there was a span of 12 bases. In the study's own analysis: Filtering was not the same, since immunoSEQ gave junction-only sequences without quality scores. Clones were read by immunoSEQ multiplex PCR, and TCRdb kept only the in-frame ones, dropping some. That table gives V, J and clone size, and the DNA gave D and trimming. The data show around 330,000 clones, with 74% seen just once and 10% held by the top ten. The sequencing input was memory CD4+ T cells sorted from blood. Sample subset: CD45RA-negative fraction. This receptor was obtained from a man aged 25 to 40 in good health. The chain is built from TRBV6-1 and TRBJ1-1, with unresolved D. The CDR3 is CASSYVLGEAFF. CDR3 in DNA: TGTGCCAGCAGCTACGTCCTAGGTGAAGCTTTCTTT.